Below, one T cell receptor beta chain is given with its context. No antigen is known for it. TCRdb reprocessed the RT-PCR reads via MiXCR and lists one record per CDR3 protein. The sample has some 850,000 distinct CDR3 sequences, 15% to 20% seen once. The sample comes from a study of response to subunit inactivated influenza vaccine. General observations from the study: The authors suggested that few new T cells are recruited per seasonal influenza vaccination.

In germline, CDR1 is SGHAT, CDR2 FQNNGV. V lost 5 bases and J 3 bases, leaving 11 bases between the germline ends. This CDR3 comprises 14 residues. The sequence derives from a man between 45 and 60 years old who received an inactivated influenza vaccine. The chain carries TRBV11-2 and TRBJ2-1, with unresolved D. This material consisted of PBMCs from blood, taken 4 to 6 days after vaccination. CDR3 bases: TGTGCCAGCAGCCTCGTCAACCACTACAATGAGCAGTTCTTC. Residues: CASSLVNHYNEQFF.